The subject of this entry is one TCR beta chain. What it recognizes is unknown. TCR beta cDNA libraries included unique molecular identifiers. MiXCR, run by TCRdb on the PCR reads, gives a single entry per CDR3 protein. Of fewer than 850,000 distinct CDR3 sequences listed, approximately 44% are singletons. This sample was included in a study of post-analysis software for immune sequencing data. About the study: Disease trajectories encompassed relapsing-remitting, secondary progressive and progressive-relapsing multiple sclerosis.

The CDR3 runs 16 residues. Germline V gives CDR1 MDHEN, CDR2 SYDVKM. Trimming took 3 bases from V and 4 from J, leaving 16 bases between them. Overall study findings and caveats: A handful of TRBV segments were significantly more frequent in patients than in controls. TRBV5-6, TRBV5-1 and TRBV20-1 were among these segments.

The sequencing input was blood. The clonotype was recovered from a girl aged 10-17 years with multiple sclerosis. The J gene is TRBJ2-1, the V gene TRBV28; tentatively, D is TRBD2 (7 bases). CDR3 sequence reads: CASSLVLGGGYNEQFF. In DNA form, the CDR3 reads TGTGCCAGCAGTTTGGTTCTGGGAGGGGGGTACAATGAGCAGTTCTTC.